Sequencing of this T cell receptor beta chain was carried out in a study of PD-L1 blockade in urothelial cancer. Here immunoSEQ multiplex PCR was the method, and the copy in TCRdb shows in-frame clones only, minus some. The sample has some 22,000 clones, around 91% seen once. From germline, CDR1 is MNHEY and CDR2 SMNVEV (reference sequence). There are 15 residues in the CDR3. The junction had 11 bases not matched to a gene; V was cut back by 2 bases and J by 12 bases. Each patient's cancer was a locally advanced or metastatic urothelial carcinoma. The source is a woman aged 55-70 years with urothelial cancer. J is TRBJ2-3 and V is TRBV27, with TRBD2 matching 10 bases. Sequenced material: PBMCs, taken around atezolizumab (anti-PD-L1) treatment. CDR3 in amino acids: CASSLMDLAGVVQYF. The DNA of the CDR3 is TGTGCCAGCAGTTTAATGGATCTAGCGGGAGTTGTACAGTATTTT.